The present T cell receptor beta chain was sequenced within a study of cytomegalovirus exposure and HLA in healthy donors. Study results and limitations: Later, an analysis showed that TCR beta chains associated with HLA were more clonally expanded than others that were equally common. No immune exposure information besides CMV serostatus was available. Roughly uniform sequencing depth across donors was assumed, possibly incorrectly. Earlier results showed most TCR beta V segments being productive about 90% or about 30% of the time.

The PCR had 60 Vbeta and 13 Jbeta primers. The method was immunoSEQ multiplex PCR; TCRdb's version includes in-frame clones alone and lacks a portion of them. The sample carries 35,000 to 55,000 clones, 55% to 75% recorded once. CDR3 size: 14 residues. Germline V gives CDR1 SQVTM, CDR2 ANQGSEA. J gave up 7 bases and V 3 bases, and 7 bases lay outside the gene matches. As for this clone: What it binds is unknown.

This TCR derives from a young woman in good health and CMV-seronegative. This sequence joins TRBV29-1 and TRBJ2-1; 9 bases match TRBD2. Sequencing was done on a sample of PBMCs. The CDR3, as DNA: TGCAGCGTTGATTATCTAGCGGGGAGGAATGAGCAGTTCTTC. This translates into CSVDYLAGRNEQFF.